The entry that follows covers one T cell receptor (beta chain) sequence. The antigen is unknown. The V segment lost 7 bases and the J segment 2 bases; nucleotides outside the gene matches: 4. In germline, CDR1 is MNHNS, CDR2 SASEGT. This CDR3 is 14 amino acids long. The data stem from a study of Tregs in tolerant kidney transplant recipients. Broader study findings: No direct test of biological reproducibility was done here. Tregs expanded with activated donor B cells seemed most donor-specific. Few patients were studied, so findings need validation in larger groups.

Profiling relied on immunoSEQ multiplex PCR, and the TCRdb table lists in-frame clones only, not all of them. This sample has about 240,000 clones; 80% to 85% occur once, and the top ten carry less than 0.75%. Unstimulated regulatory T cells (CD4+CD25+CD127-), CD4+CD25- non-regulatory cells, CD4 and CD8 cells were FACS-sorted from thawed PBMCs. This sequence joins TRBV6-1 and TRBJ2-3, with 9 nucleotides matching TRBD2. This sequence was found in a human donor in good health. The specimen was CD4+ T cells from blood. In nucleotides, the CDR3 is TGTGCCAGCATTCTAGCGGGACCCACAGATACGCAGTATTTT. This sequence encodes CASILAGPTDTQYF.